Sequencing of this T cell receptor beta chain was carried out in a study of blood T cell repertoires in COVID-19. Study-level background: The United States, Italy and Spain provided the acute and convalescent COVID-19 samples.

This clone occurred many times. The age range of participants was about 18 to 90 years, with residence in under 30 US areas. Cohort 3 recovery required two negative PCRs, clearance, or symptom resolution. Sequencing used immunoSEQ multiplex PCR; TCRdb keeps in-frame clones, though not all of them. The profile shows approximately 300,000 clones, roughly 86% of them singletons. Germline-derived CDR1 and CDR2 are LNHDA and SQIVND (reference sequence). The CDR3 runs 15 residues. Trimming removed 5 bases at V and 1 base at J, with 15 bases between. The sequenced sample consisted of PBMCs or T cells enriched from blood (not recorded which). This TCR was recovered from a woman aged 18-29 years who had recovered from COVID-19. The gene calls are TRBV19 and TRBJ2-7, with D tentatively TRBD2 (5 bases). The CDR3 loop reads CASSAGHSGSYEQYF. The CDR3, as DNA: TGTGCCAGTAGTGCGGGTCATTCGGGATCCTACGAGCAGTACTTC. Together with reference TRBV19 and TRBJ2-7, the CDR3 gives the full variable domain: DGGITQSPKYLFRKEGQNVTLSCEQNLNHDAMYWYRQDPGQGLRLIYYSQIVNDFQKGDIAEGYSVSREKKESFPLTVTSAQKNPTAFYLCASSAGHSGSYEQYFGPGTRLTVT.